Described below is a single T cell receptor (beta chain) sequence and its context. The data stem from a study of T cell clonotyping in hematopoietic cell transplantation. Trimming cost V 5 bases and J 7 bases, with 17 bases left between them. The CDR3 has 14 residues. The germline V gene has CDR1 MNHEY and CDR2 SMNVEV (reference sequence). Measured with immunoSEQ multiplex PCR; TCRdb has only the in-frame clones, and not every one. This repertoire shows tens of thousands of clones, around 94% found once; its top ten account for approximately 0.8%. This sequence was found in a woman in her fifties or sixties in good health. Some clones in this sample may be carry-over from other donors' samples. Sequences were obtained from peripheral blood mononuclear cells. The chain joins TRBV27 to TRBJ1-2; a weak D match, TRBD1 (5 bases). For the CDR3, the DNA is TGTGCCAGCAGTCCCAGGGTGGGCGAAGGTGGCTACACCTTC. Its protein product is CASSPRVGEGGYTF.